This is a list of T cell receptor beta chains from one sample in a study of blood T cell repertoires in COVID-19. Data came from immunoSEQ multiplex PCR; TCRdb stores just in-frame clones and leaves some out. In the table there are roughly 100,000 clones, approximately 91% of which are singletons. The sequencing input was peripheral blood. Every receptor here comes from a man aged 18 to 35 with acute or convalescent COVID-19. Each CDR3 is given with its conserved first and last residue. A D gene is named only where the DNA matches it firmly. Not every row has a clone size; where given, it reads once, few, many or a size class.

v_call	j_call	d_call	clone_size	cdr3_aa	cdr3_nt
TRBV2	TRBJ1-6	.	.	CASSVGGPGDSPLHF	TGTGCCAGCAGTGTAGGAGGCCCCGGGGATTCACCCCTCCACTTT
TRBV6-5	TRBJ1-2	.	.	CASSDTGSVNYGYTF	TGTGCCAGCAGCGACACAGGGAGTGTTAACTATGGCTACACCTTC
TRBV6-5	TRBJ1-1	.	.	CASSPQGISEAFF	TGTGCCAGCAGTCCACAGGGAATATCCGAAGCTTTCTTT
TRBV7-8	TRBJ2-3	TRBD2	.	CASSEGLAITRDTQYF	TGTGCCAGCAGCGAGGGACTAGCGATAACTCGGGATACGCAGTATTTT
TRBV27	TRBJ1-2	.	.	CASSLQGFDYGYTF	TGTGCCAGCAGTTTACAGGGTTTTGACTATGGCTACACCTTC
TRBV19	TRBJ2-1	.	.	CASSIGGDSTYNEQFF	TGTGCCAGTAGTATCGGAGGGGACAGTACCTACAATGAGCAGTTCTTC
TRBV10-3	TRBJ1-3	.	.	CAISHPGSGNTIYF	TGTGCCATTTCTCATCCAGGGTCTGGAAACACCATATATTTT
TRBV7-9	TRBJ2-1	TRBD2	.	CASSTSGSRDEQFF	TGTGCCAGCAGCACAAGCGGGAGTCGGGATGAGCAGTTCTTC
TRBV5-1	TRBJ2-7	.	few	CASLDTDSAAYEQYF	TGCGCCAGCCTGGATACGGACTCCGCGGCCTACGAGCAGTACTTC
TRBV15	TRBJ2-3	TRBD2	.	CATSGPGTSGTTDTQYF	TGTGCCACCAGCGGCCCCGGGACTAGCGGGACCACAGATACGCAGTATTTT
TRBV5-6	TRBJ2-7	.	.	CASSPRGADEQYF	TGTGCCAGCAGCCCCCGGGGGGCCGACGAGCAGTACTTC
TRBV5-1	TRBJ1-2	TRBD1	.	CASSYDRANYGYTF	TGCGCCAGCAGCTACGACAGGGCTAACTATGGCTACACCTTC
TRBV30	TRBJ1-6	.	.	CAWSARGYNSPLHF	TGTGCCTGGAGCGCCCGGGGTTATAATTCACCCCTCCACTTT
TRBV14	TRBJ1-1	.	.	CASSQGQAMNTEAFF	TGTGCCAGCAGCCAAGGACAGGCCATGAACACTGAAGCTTTCTTT
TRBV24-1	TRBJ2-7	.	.	CATSEGSYEQYF	TGTGCCACCAGTGAGGGCAGCTACGAGCAGTACTTC
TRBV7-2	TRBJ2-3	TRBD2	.	CASSYYFGLASTDTQYF	TGTGCCAGCAGTTACTACTTCGGACTAGCTAGCACAGATACGCAGTATTTT
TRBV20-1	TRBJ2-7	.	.	CSASFPTTNEQYF	TGCAGTGCTAGTTTTCCCACAACTAACGAGCAGTACTTC